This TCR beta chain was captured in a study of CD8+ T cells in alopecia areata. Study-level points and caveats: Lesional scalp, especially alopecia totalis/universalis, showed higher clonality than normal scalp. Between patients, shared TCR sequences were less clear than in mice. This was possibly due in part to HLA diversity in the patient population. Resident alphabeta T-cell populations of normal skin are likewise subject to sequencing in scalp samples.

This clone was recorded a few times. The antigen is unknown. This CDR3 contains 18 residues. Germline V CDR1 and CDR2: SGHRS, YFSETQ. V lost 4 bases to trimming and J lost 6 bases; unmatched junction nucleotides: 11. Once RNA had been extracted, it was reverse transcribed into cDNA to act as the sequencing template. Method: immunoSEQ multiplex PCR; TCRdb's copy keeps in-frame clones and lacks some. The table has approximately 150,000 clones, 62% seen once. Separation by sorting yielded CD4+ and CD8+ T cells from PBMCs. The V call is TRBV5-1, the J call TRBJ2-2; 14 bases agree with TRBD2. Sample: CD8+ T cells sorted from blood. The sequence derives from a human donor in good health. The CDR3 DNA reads TGCGCCAGCAGCCCGCGACAGACTAGCGGGAGGGCGTCCGGGGAGCTGTTTTTT. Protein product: CASSPRQTSGRASGELFF.